This passage covers 3 T cell receptor beta chains from one sample sequenced in a study of blood T cell repertoires in COVID-19. TCRdb keeps only in-frame clones here, not all; method: immunoSEQ multiplex PCR. The sample lists under 500,000 clones, 85% to 90% seen once, with approximately 4.5% in the top ten. Specimen: peripheral blood. Receptors were obtained from a young woman with acute or convalescent COVID-19.

The rearrangement uses TRBV9 and TRBJ2-2, with D possibly being TRBD1 (6 bases). The CDR3 runs to 14 residues. V shed 6 bases and J shed 6 bases, with 15 bases lying between them. Germline V gene sequence: CDR1 SGDLS, CDR2 YYNGEE. This CDR3 reads CASTSGEIAGELFF. CDR3 bases: TGTGCCAGCACCTCAGGGGAGATCGCCGGGGAGCTGTTTTTT.

The chain employs TRBV5-5 and TRBJ2-5; the D is unclear. Germline values: CDR1 SGHKS, CDR2 YYEKEE (reference sequence). Trimming cost V 0 bases and J 2 bases, with 11 bases left between them. The CDR3 loop spans 15 amino acids. The CDR3 DNA sequence: TGTGCCAGCAGCTTGGCCCCGAGAGGTCAAGAGACCCAGTACTTC. Protein product: CASSLAPRGQETQYF.

The rearrangement links TRBV27 to TRBJ2-7; TRBD2 is a possible D gene (5 bases). Germline CDR1 is MNHEY and CDR2 is SMNVEV (reference sequence). The CDR3 is made up of 13 amino acids. The ends were cut back, 2 bases at V and 4 bases at J, with 9 bases in the middle. The CDR3: CASSLNRRYEQYF. CDR3 DNA: TGTGCCAGCAGTTTAAATAGGAGGTACGAGCAGTACTTC.